The 24 T cell receptor beta chains listed next were all sequenced from one sample in a study of T cells in Graves' hyperthyroidism and ophthalmopathy. From RNA transcripts, TCR beta CDR3 regions were amplified. HTBI primers were the set used in a first-round RT-PCR of the TCR CDR3. MiXCR was run by TCRdb on the multiplex PCR reads, yielding one entry per CDR3 protein. The sample lists hundreds of thousands of distinct CDR3 sequences, around 20% occurring once. Source material: blood. The origin of the receptors is a man in his forties or fifties with Graves' ophthalmopathy.

About this clonotype: A clone one base away is much larger, so this may be a read error. The V gene is TRBV2, the J gene TRBJ1-1; D call uncertain. The CDR3 contains 12 residues. Germline CDR1 and CDR2: SNHLY and FYNNEI. CDR3 coding DNA: TGTGCCAGCAGTGGACTGAACACTGAAGCTTCCTTT. This translates into CASSGLNTEASF. The full variable domain, its missing parts supplied by reference TRBV2 and TRBJ1-1, is EPEVTQTPSHQVTQMGQEVILRCVPISNHLYFYWYRQILGQKVEFLVSFYNNEISEKSEIFDDQFSVERPDGSNFTLKIRSTKLEDSAMYFCASSGLNTEASFGQGTRLTVV.

This clonotype was recorded many times. The chain combines TRBV30 with TRBJ2-7; no definite D call. This CDR3 region has 15 residues. CDR1 and CDR2 (germline): GTSNPN, SVGIG (reference sequence). V lost 0 bases, J lost 1 base, and 13 bases lay in between. The CDR3 reads CAWSVRGVVSYEQYF. The CDR3 region has the DNA TGTGCCTGGAGTGTACGAGGCGTCGTTTCCTACGAGCAGTACTTC.

The V gene is TRBV7-8, the J gene TRBJ1-1; TRBD1 is a possible D gene (5 bases). The CDR3 length is 13 residues. The germline V gene has CDR1 SGHVS and CDR2 FQNEAQ. The V end lost 5 bases, the J end lost 6 bases, and 13 bases lay between the germline ends. The DNA for the CDR3 is TGTGCCAGCAGCAGGGAGGGGATCGCTGAAGCTTTCTTT. Encoded protein: CASSREGIAEAFF.

This clonotype was seen a few times. The CDR3 DNA sequence: TGTGCCAGCAGCCCTCGGGGGTGGGGTGAAGCTTTCTTT. Its translation is CASSPRGWGEAFF. The rearrangement uses TRBV9 and TRBJ1-1; tentatively, D is TRBD1 (5 bases). V was pared by 4 bases and J by 7 bases, with 14 bases between. The CDR3 totals 13 residues. Per the germline V gene, CDR1 is SGDLS and CDR2 is YYNGEE.

Ten or more counts support this clonotype. Written as DNA, the CDR3 is TGTGCCTGGAGTGCGGGACAGATAAACACTGAAGCTTTCTTT. It encodes CAWSAGQINTEAFF. The chain joins TRBV30 to TRBJ1-1; 7 nucleotides agree with TRBD1. CDR3 size: 14 residues. The ends lost 1 base at V and 2 bases at J; junction bases unmatched: 4. Germline assignment: CDR1 GTSNPN and CDR2 SVGIG (reference sequence).

V usage is TRBV19 and J usage is TRBJ2-2; D gene ambiguous. The germline V gene has CDR1 LNHDA and CDR2 SQIVND (reference sequence). Trimming left V 6 bases short and J 6 bases short, with 17 bases between. This CDR3 contains 15 residues. Written as DNA, the CDR3 is TGTGCCAGTAGCCCTTTTGCAGGAACGCCCGGGGAGCTGTTTTTT. This gives the protein CASSPFAGTPGELFF.

This clonotype showed up many times. This sequence joins TRBV6-1 and TRBJ2-5; D gene ambiguous. CDR1 is MNHNS and CDR2 is SASEGT in the germline V gene. The CDR3 has 14 residues. V was shortened by 0 bases and J by 1 base, with 6 bases between the two germline ends. CDR3 amino acids: CASSEAVFQETQYF. The CDR3 coding sequence is TGTGCCAGCAGTGAAGCGGTGTTCCAAGAGACCCAGTACTTC.

The chain joins TRBV20-1 to TRBJ1-2, with D tentatively TRBD1 (5 bases). The germline V and J ends were trimmed by 3 bases and 5 bases, with 16 bases remaining between them. Germline V CDR1 and CDR2: DFQATT, SNEGSKA (reference sequence). The length of the CDR3 is 14 residues. The chain's CDR3 is CSARPGAGPYGYTF. Written as DNA, the CDR3 is TGCAGTGCTAGGCCCGGGGCAGGGCCGTATGGCTACACCTTC.

The chain links TRBV19 to TRBJ2-1; 9 bases are shared with TRBD2. CDR3 length: 18 residues. Germline loops: CDR1 LNHDA, CDR2 SQIVND (reference sequence). J was trimmed by 0 bases and V by 9 bases; bases with no gene match: 15. DNA of the CDR3: TGTGCCAGCACCCCGAGGGGCGGGGGGGTTCTCTCCTACAATGAGCAGTTCTTC. It codes for CASTPRGGGVLSYNEQFF.

This chain joins TRBV19 and TRBJ2-7; 7 nucleotides agree with TRBD2. Germline lookup yields CDR1 LNHDA and CDR2 SQIVND (reference sequence). V lost 4 bases to trimming and J lost 7 bases; unmatched junction nucleotides: 10. This CDR3 is 14 amino acids long. The CDR3 loop is CASSSGTMISEQYF. The DNA of the CDR3 is TGTGCCAGTAGTAGTGGGACTATGATTTCGGAGCAGTACTTC.

This rearrangement joins TRBV6-1 to TRBJ2-7; 9 bases fit TRBD1. The V and J ends lost 5 bases and 3 bases, in that order; junction bases with no gene match: 5. The CDR3 extends over 14 amino acids. In germline, CDR1 is MNHNS, CDR2 SASEGT. DNA of the CDR3: TGTGCCAGCAGTTATGGGACAGGGATCTACGAGCAGTACTTC. This encodes CASSYGTGIYEQYF.

The chain couples TRBV5-1 to TRBJ2-2, with D perhaps TRBD1 (6 bases). V lost 4 bases and J lost 1, with 14 bases in between. The CDR3 has 16 amino acids. The germline V gene encodes CDR1 SGHRS and CDR2 YFSETQ. DNA for the CDR3: TGCGCCAGCAGCCCCACCGGGACAATGAACACCGGGGAGCTGTTTTTT. As protein: CASSPTGTMNTGELFF.

Ten or more counts support this clonotype. The V call is TRBV12-3 or TRBV12-4, the J call TRBJ1-1; weak D call: TRBD1 (6 bases). V lost 5 bases to trimming and J lost 4 bases, with 14 bases between them. There are 14 residues in the CDR3. CDR3 sequence: CASSRPGASTEAFF. The CDR3 DNA follows: TGTGCCAGCAGTCGCCCAGGGGCCTCCACTGAAGCTTTCTTT.

The chain has TRBV28 and TRBJ1-3; possibly TRBD1 for D (6 bases). Deletions cut 0 bases from V and 3 bases from J, with 9 bases between. The germline CDR1 and CDR2 sequences are MDHEN and SYDVKM. The length of the CDR3 is 15 residues. CDR3: CASSLWGGRGNTIYF. The CDR3 nucleotides read TGTGCCAGCAGTTTATGGGGGGGCCGTGGAAACACCATATATTTT.

In its sample, this clonotype was seen many times. This sequence joins TRBV11-1 and TRBJ2-1, with 10 bases identical to TRBD2. The CDR3 covers 15 residues. The germline V gene encodes CDR1 SGHAT and CDR2 FQDESV (reference sequence). V was pared by 0 bases and J by 9 bases, with 5 bases of the junction left unmatched. The CDR3 region has the DNA TGTGCCAGCAGCTTAGCGCTAGGACTAGCGGTTGAGCAGTTCTTC. Translation: CASSLALGLAVEQFF.

V gene TRBV5-1 combines with J gene TRBJ1-2; 7 bases map to TRBD1. CDR3 length: 13 amino acids. The V gene end was trimmed by 1 base and the J gene end by 7 bases; junction bases not matched to a gene: 4. CDR1 and CDR2 from the germline V gene are SGHRS and YFSETQ. As DNA, the CDR3 is TGCGCCAGCAGCTTGCCGGGACAGATTGGCTACACCTTC. It translates to CASSLPGQIGYTF.

The V and J genes are TRBV7-2 and TRBJ2-6; the D gene is possibly TRBD1 (6 bases). The V end was cut by 5 bases, the J end by 3 bases, with 20 bases between. Germline CDR1 reads SGHTA; CDR2 reads FQGNSA. The CDR3 loop spans 18 amino acids. CDR3 nucleotides: TGTGCCAGCAGCCTCAACCAGGGGCGAAGGGATGGGGCCAACGTCCTGACTTTC. Protein: CASSLNQGRRDGANVLTF.

The V gene is TRBV12-3 or TRBV12-4, the J gene TRBJ2-3; 13 bases line up with TRBD2. This CDR3 comprises 17 residues. With V trimmed by 5 bases and J by 2 bases, 7 bases remained unmatched. CDR3 amino acids: CASSPGLAGATTDTQYF. The CDR3, as DNA: TGTGCCAGCAGTCCCGGACTAGCGGGGGCCACCACAGATACGCAGTATTTT.

V and J are TRBV7-2 and TRBJ2-7, with 7 bases aligning to TRBD2. This CDR3 spans 16 amino acids. Germline V gives CDR1 SGHTA, CDR2 FQGNSA. V gave up 1 base and J gave up 0 bases; unmatched junction bases: 6. For the CDR3, the DNA is TGTGCCAGCAGCTTAGATGGGGGGGGAACCTCCTACGAGCAGTACTTC. Translated, it gives CASSLDGGGTSYEQYF.

This clonotype was detected many times. The chain is built from TRBV12-3 or TRBV12-4 and TRBJ2-3; 8 nucleotides line up with TRBD1. This CDR3 comprises 14 residues. After removal of 3 bases from V and 3 bases from J, the junction contained 2 bases not matched to a gene. The CDR3 DNA reads TGTGCCAGCAGTTTCAGGGGGCAGACAGATACGCAGTATTTT. Translating it yields CASSFRGQTDTQYF.

The chain uses TRBV6-6 and TRBJ1-6; unclear D gene. Germline CDR1 and CDR2: MNHNY and SVGAGI (reference sequence). The CDR3 covers 17 residues. Deletions cut 2 bases from V and 0 bases from J, with 11 bases between. The CDR3 is CASSYPLESSYNSPLHF. The CDR3 nucleotides are TGTGCCAGCAGTTACCCCTTGGAGAGCTCCTATAATTCACCCCTCCACTTT.

The J gene is TRBJ2-5, the V gene TRBV12-3 or TRBV12-4, with 7 bases lining up with TRBD1. Trimming cost V 6 bases and J 5 bases; bases outside gene matches: 6. The CDR3 sequence is 13 residues long. CDR3 sequence reads: CASSYDRAETQYF. The CDR3 nucleotides read TGTGCCAGCAGCTACGACAGGGCGGAGACCCAGTACTTC.

This clonotype came up a few times. The V gene is TRBV11-2, the J gene TRBJ2-1; 10 bases line up with TRBD2. The V gene's germline CDR1 is SGHAT and CDR2 FQNNGV. Trimming took 6 bases from V and 8 from J; bases not matched to a gene: 10. This CDR3 region has 15 residues. CDR3 nucleotides: TGTGCCAGCAGAGTGGCTAGCGGGAGAGGGCATGAGCAGTTCTTC. It specifies CASRVASGRGHEQFF.

A note on this clonotype: At one end the junction does not follow the germline gene, possibly because of a read error. The V gene is TRBV5-6, the J gene TRBJ2-4; no definite D call. The CDR3 totals 14 residues. CDR1 is SGHDT and CDR2 is YYEEEE in the germline V gene. This CDR3 is CASSPPAAKNIQHF. CDR3 in DNA: TGTGCCAGCAGCCCGCCGGCCGCCAAAAACATTCAGCACTTC.